The clone carrying this TCR beta chain was observed a handful of times. The antigen remains undetermined. This sample stems from a study of blood T cells in healthy people across ages. This CDR3 has 13 amino acids. Germline CDR1 MNHEY, CDR2 SMNVEV (reference sequence). V dropped 8 bases and J dropped 3; count of bases not matched to a gene: 1. Primed by a sample-barcoded 5' primer and a J-beta primer mix, a second PCR proceeded for about 7 to 11 cycles. A single record per CDR3 protein comes from TCRdb applying MiXCR to the 5' RACE reads. The top ten clones hold approximately 20% of a sample with over a million distinct CDR3 sequences, more than 40% of them seen once. Study results and caveats: Calculation of diversity from one million T cells yielded estimates considered to be underestimates.

The V and J genes are TRBV27 and TRBJ2-1; 10 positions agree with TRBD2. Input material: blood. The TCR was taken from a woman aged 60-70 years in good health. CDR3 region: CASGLAVYNEQFF. The CDR3 nucleotides are TGTGCCAGCGGACTAGCGGTCTACAATGAGCAGTTCTTC.